Sequencing of this T cell receptor beta chain was carried out in a study of T-cell memory formation after mild COVID-19. Study in general: Largely, the TCR clusters proved donor specific.

The CDR3 has 15 residues. Trimming left V 7 bases short and J 3 bases short, with 18 bases between. The germline V gene has CDR1 MNHEY and CDR2 SVGAGI. This clonotype was seen a handful of times. The TCR alpha and TCR beta cDNA libraries, bearing sample barcodes and UMIs, were generated by 5'RACE using constant-segment primers. TCRdb fed the 5' RACE reads into MiXCR, producing one record per CDR3 protein. This repertoire shows about 210,000 distinct CDR3 sequences, over 9.5% found once; its top ten account for 3% to 3.5%. The rearrangement joins TRBV6-5 to TRBJ1-2, with a weak D call TRBD1 (5 bases). The sample comprised PBMCs or a T cell subset sorted from them (not recorded which). The TCR sequence derives from a man between 18 and 35 years old who had mild COVID-19 (a few samples of this study predate the infection). Cell type and time point are not known. The CDR3 region has the DNA TGTGCCAGCACTCGTCGAGGGTTGGGGGACTATGGCTACACCTTC. It is translated as CASTRRGLGDYGYTF.